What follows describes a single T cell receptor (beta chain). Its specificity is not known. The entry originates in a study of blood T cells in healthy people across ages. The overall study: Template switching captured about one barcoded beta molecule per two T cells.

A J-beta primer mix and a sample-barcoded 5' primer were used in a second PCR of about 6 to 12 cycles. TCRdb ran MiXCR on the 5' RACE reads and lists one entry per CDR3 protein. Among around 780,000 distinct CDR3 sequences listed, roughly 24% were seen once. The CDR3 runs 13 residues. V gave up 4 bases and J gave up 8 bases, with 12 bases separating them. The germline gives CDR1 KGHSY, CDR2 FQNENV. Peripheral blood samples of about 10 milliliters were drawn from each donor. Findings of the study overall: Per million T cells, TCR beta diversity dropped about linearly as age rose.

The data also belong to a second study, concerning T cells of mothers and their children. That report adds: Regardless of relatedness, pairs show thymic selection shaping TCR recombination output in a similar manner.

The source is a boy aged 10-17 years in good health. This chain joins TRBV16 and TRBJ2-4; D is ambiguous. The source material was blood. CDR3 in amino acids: CASSRMETDIQYF. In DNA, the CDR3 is TGTGCCAGCAGCCGGATGGAAACGGACATTCAGTACTTC. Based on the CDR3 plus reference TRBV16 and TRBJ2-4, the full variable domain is GEEVAQTPKHLVRGEGQKAKLYCAPIKGHSYVFWYQQVLKNEFKFLISFQNENVFDETGMPKERFSAKCLPNSPCSLEIQATKLEDSAVYFCASSRMETDIQYFGAGTRLSVL.